Detailed here is one T cell receptor beta chain. TCRdb analysed the 5' RACE reads with MiXCR anew, one entry per CDR3 protein. The table records over 200,000 distinct CDR3 sequences, about 10% of them present only once. The data belong to a study of identical twins. The V segment lost 11 bases and the J segment 0 bases; nucleotides outside the gene matches: 8. The CDR3 has 16 amino acids. CDR1 and CDR2 from the germline V gene are ENHRY and SYGVKD. The sequenced material came from memory T cells sorted from blood. This clonotype was obtained from a man aged 45-65 years in good health. V gene TRBV10-3 combines with J gene TRBJ2-6; 9 bases line up with TRBD1. CDR3 residues: CAATGGAISGANVLTF. The CDR3 DNA reads as TGTGCCGCCACAGGGGGCGCCATCTCTGGGGCCAACGTCCTGACTTTC.